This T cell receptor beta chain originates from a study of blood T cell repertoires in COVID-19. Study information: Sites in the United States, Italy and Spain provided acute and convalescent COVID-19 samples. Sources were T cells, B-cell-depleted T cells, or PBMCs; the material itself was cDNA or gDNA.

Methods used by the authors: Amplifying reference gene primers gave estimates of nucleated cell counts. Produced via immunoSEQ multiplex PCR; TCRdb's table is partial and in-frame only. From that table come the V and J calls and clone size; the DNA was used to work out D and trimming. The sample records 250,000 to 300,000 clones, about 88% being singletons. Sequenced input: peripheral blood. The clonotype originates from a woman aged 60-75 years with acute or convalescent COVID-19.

CDR3 protein: CASSSEGGQPQHF. CDR3 nucleotide sequence: TGCGCCAGCAGCTCGGAGGGGGGGCAGCCCCAGCATTTT. This chain connects TRBV5-1 to TRBJ1-5; possibly TRBD1 for D (6 bases). The CDR3 is made up of 13 amino acids. Trimming shortened V by 3 bases and J by 7 bases, and 11 bases separated the two germline ends. Germline V gene sequence: CDR1 SGHRS, CDR2 YFSETQ.